This is a list of T cell receptor beta chains from one sample in a study of blood T cells in healthy people across ages. TCRdb fed the 5' RACE reads into MiXCR, producing one record per CDR3 protein. The profile covers 800,000 to 950,000 distinct CDR3 sequences, with under 40% appearing a single time and under 15% taken by the ten largest. Material for sequencing was blood. These receptors were collected from a man aged 18 to 30 in good health. The conserved cysteine and the conserved F or W are not part of the CDR3 here. The order of the fields is V gene, CDR3 protein.

TRBV12-3/TRBV12-4,ASSPSPTGKGIQY
TRBV5-1,ASSWDRDIQY
TRBV4-1,ASSQDMLRPGDQPQH
TRBV30,AWSVDWQVGQETQY
TRBV7-2,ASSLRQGAPYEQY
TRBV29-1,SVAPGQGWYEQF
TRBV7-2,ASSLWGTSGDNEQF
TRBV4-3,ASSPGLAGRETQY
TRBV5-6,ASSLVGRGTSYNSPLH
TRBV20-1,SARKHPSNQPQH
TRBV5-1,ASSNTGTLDGNEQF
TRBV11-2,ASSSSEMALGDNEQF
TRBV6-5,ASRTFQGENTDTQY
TRBV10-3,AISVEGETQY
TRBV27,ASSQSVGVTGELF
TRBV5-5,ASSLETGGRNEQF
TRBV10-3,ASSRTSINEQF
TRBV4-3,ASSPNLKGAYTEAF
TRBV20-1,SALYKDRYEQY
TRBV7-3,ASRTGRVNEVLT
TRBV20-1,SAEGYLAAYEQY
TRBV7-2,ACSLWTSGGNTDTQY
TRBV27,ASSFGGYEQF
TRBV12-3/TRBV12-4,ASSSPQSFYGYT
TRBV12-5,ASGPGTGSYNEQF
TRBV7-2,ASSQSWGSNQPQH
TRBV9,ACSVRLADTQY
TRBV9,ASSVAVERLARQNEQF
TRBV6-2/TRBV6-3,ASSFGAGNQPQH
TRBV12-3/TRBV12-4,ASTLPLGETQY
TRBV9,ASSVSGTSAYNEQF
TRBV7-2,ASSFGLAGDLTDTQY
TRBV20-1,SARPLLAGGNNEQY
TRBV4-3,ASSQRVRGVNEKLF
TRBV20-1,SAAGTGNYGYT
TRBV9,ASSVAAVNQETQY
TRBV12-3/TRBV12-4,AGSKSTDRGEGNQPQH
TRBV29-1,SVDPKDRDFVYNEQF
TRBV12-3/TRBV12-4,ASSLSAGYGYT
TRBV2,ASSEGVPAYNEQF
TRBV6-2/TRBV6-3,ATLGTGGLPSRGRNEQY
TRBV29-1,SVHRGQRSNQPQH
TRBV24-1,ATSWADEQF
TRBV2,ASSGGAISNTGELF
TRBV5-1,ASSLDVVETQY
TRBV7-8,ASSSWGNIANTGELF
TRBV20-1,SATDSLYEQY
TRBV4-3,ASSQDWADTEAF
TRBV20-1,SGYREMTDTQY
TRBV12-3/TRBV12-4,ASTPLEGETQY
TRBV7-6,ASSPVRGRQIGEPYEQY
TRBV12-3/TRBV12-4,ASRPTLTNRGYNEQF
TRBV7-9,ASTPPDKGSTEAF
TRBV12-3/TRBV12-4,ASSFSLNYGYT
TRBV7-9,ASSLVLPDNYGYT